Listed here is a single T cell receptor beta chain. Germline loops: CDR1 KGHDR, CDR2 SFDVKD. The CDR3 is 16 amino acids. The V gene end was trimmed by 4 bases and the J gene end by 6 bases; junction bases not matched to a gene: 5. This sample was included in a study of blood T cell repertoires in COVID-19. The overall study: Sources were T cells, B-cell-depleted T cells, or PBMCs; the material itself was cDNA or gDNA.

TCRdb's copy holds only in-frame clones and misses some; the assay was immunoSEQ multiplex PCR. This table holds about 180,000 clones, approximately 85% found once. Sequenced input: peripheral blood. The chain combines TRBV24-1 with TRBJ2-2; TRBD2 agrees at 12 bases. The source is a human donor with active or convalescent COVID-19. The donor label of this sample is uncertain. CDR3 sequence (DNA): TGTGCCACCAGTGAGTCAACTAGCGGGAGGCCCGGGGAGCTGTTTTTT. It encodes CATSESTSGRPGELFF.